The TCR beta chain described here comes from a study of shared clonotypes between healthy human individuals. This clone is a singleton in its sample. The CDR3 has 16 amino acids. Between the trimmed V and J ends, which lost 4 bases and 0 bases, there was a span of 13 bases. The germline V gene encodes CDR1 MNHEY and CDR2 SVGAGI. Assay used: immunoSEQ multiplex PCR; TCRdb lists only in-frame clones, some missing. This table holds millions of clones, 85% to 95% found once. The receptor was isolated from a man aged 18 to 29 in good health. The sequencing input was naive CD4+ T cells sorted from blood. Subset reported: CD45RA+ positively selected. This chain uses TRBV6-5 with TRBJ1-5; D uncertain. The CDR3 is CASSFTRDFSNQPQHF. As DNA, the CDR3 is TGTGCCAGCAGTTTCACGAGGGATTTTAGCAATCAGCCCCAGCATTTT.